This passage covers 7 T cell receptor beta chains from one sample sequenced in a study of blood T cell repertoires in COVID-19 (dated by TCRdb to 2020 to 2022). The library was built by means of the immunoSEQ multiplex PCR assay. Sourced from immuneACCESS, this table was stored by TCRdb with only in-frame sequences that have V and J called. A share of the clones is absent; for the studies checked, an unresolved V gene accounts for under half, and the remainder has no known explanation. The sample yields some 250,000 clones; about 80% were counted once. The top ten constitute approximately 4.8% of the sample. Sequencing was carried out using peripheral blood. The receptors here all came from a man aged 45-65 years with active or convalescent COVID-19.

CDR3 nucleotide sequence: TGTGCCAGCAGCGTAGCAGGGGCTGTGAACACTGAAGCTTTCTTT. It encodes CASSVAGAVNTEAFF. The V call is TRBV9, the J call TRBJ1-1; the D gene is possibly TRBD1 (6 bases). Germline V gene sequence: CDR1 SGDLS, CDR2 YYNGEE. The CDR3 is made up of 15 amino acids. The V end was cut by 0 bases, the J end by 0 bases, with 9 bases between.

The chain carries TRBV19 and TRBJ1-1; D is unresolved. V was shortened by 3 bases and J by 4 bases, with 9 bases between the two germline ends. This CDR3 is 13 amino acids long. The germline CDR1 and CDR2 sequences are LNHDA and SQIVND (reference sequence). The CDR3 DNA reads TGTGCCAGTAGTATCGGCGGGGTCACTGAAGCTTTCTTT. Protein: CASSIGGVTEAFF.

The J gene is TRBJ1-2, the V gene TRBV6-6; 7 positions match TRBD1. CDR3 length: 13 residues. CDR1 is MNHNY, CDR2 SVGAGI, per germline (reference sequence). V trimming: 8 bases; J trimming: 6 bases; junction bases outside the gene matches: 9. CDR3 bases: TGTGCCAGCGGGTCAGGGGGAGTTGATGGCTACACCTTC. Its translation is CASGSGGVDGYTF.

Turning to this clone: Additional DNA sequences in this sample encode the identical CDR3. The V call is TRBV5-6, the J call TRBJ2-7; 9 positions agree with TRBD1. CDR1 and CDR2 (germline): SGHDT, YYEEEE. The CDR3 is made up of 13 amino acids. J was trimmed by 4 bases and V by 4 bases; bases with no gene match: 3. The CDR3 DNA sequence: TGTGCCAGCAGCCTGGACAGGGGTTACGAGCAGTACTTC. Translating gives CASSLDRGYEQYF.

This chain joins TRBV4-2 and TRBJ1-6, with TRBD1 identical over 7 bases. Losses at the gene ends were 5 bases for V and 6 bases for J; bases not matched to a gene: 7. Per the germline V gene, CDR1 is LGHNA and CDR2 is YNFKEQ. CDR3 length: 15 residues. Here the CDR3 reads CASSSTRGSNSPLHF. The CDR3 coding sequence is TGTGCCAGCAGCTCGACCAGGGGGAGTAATTCACCCCTCCACTTT.

The chain uses TRBV5-5 and TRBJ2-7; the D gene is possibly TRBD2 (6 bases). V lost 3 bases and J lost 0, with 16 bases in between. CDR1 is SGHKS, CDR2 YYEKEE, per germline (reference sequence). There are 16 residues in the CDR3. CDR3 loop: CASSWRGEGFSYEQYF. The CDR3 DNA is TGTGCCAGCAGCTGGCGGGGTGAAGGGTTCTCCTACGAGCAGTACTTC.

V is TRBV5-1 and J is TRBJ2-3; 7 bases line up with TRBD2. This CDR3 is built from 15 residues. Germline CDR1 reads SGHRS; CDR2 reads YFSETQ. Germline trimming cut 2 bases from V and 4 bases from J; bases unmatched to any gene: 7. CDR3: CASSLFGGEADTQYF. The DNA for the CDR3 is TGCGCCAGCAGCTTATTTGGGGGGGAGGCAGATACGCAGTATTTT. Full variable domain (remainder filled in from reference TRBV5-1 and TRBJ2-3): KAGVTQTPRYLIKTRGQQVTLSCSPISGHRSVSWYQQTPGQGLQFLFEYFSETQRNKGNFPGRFSGRQFSNSRSEMNVSTLELGDSALYLCASSLFGGEADTQYFGPGTRLTVL.